Sequencing of this TCR beta chain was carried out in a study of regulatory T cells in long-lasting Graves disease. Findings of the study overall: The persistent group shared around 3,000 public clonotypes, more than the roughly 970 shared by new patients.

Arm-PCR of CDR3 regions and iRepertoire HTBI primers were the basis on which TCR beta libraries were built. TCRdb processed the multiplex PCR reads anew with MiXCR; each CDR3 protein has one entry. The data contain fewer than 650,000 distinct CDR3 sequences, around 15% of them singletons. As for time point: newly diagnosed GD, antithyroid drugs for less than 3 months. The TCR library was made from RNA extracted from PBMCs. Xi'an, China, was home to the endocrinology department that provided patients. Turning to this clonotype: Its antigen is unknown. This may arise from a read error, as a much more abundant clone is one base away.

The CDR3 is 15 amino acids. The germline CDR1 and CDR2 sequences are SGDLS and YYNGEE. Separately, the same data were catalogued under a study of T cells in Graves' hyperthyroidism and ophthalmopathy. That report adds: The HTBI set primed first-round TCR CDR3 RT-PCR.

The chain carries TRBV9 and TRBJ2-1; 9 positions agree with TRBD2. The receptor's source is a man younger than 35 with Graves disease. Sequenced material: peripheral blood mononuclear cells (PBMCs), taken at new diagnosis, from a patient treated with antithyroid drugs. The CDR3 spells CASSRLADSNNEQFF. CDR3 sequence (DNA): TGTGCCAGCAGCCGACTAGCGGACTCCAACAATGAGCAGTTCTTC. The full variable domain, its missing parts supplied by reference TRBV9 and TRBJ2-1, is DSGVTQTPKHLITATGQRVTLRCSPRSGDLSVYWYQQSLDQGLQFLIQYYNGEERAKGNILERFSAQQFPDLHSELNLSSLELGDSALYFCASSRLADSNNEQFFGPGTRLTVL.